This is a list of T cell receptor beta chains from one sample in a study of cytomegalovirus exposure and HLA in healthy donors. Assay: immunoSEQ multiplex PCR; the TCRdb copy retains only in-frame clones and omits some. This table has approximately 85,000 clones, more than 65% appearing once. Sequenced: PBMCs. These receptor sequences come from a woman in her forties in good health and CMV-seropositive. CDR3s include the opening cysteine and the closing phenylalanine or tryptophan. A D gene is named only where the DNA matches it firmly. Expanded clones get a size class; other rows say once, few or many, or leave the size out.

CDR3 protein,CDR3 DNA,V gene,D gene,J gene,clone size
CASSLYGNTIYF,TGTGCCAGCAGCCTTTATGGAAACACCATATATTTT,TRBV5-4,-,TRBJ1-3,few
CASSHPGGIYGYTF,TGTGCCAGCAGCCATCCAGGGGGCATCTATGGCTACACCTTC,TRBV25-1,TRBD1,TRBJ1-2,few
CASSEPGQGGEAFF,TGTGCCAGCAGTGAACCGGGACAGGGGGGAGAAGCTTTCTTT,TRBV6-5,TRBD1,TRBJ1-1,-
CASSRERTGATNTGELFF,TGCGCCAGCAGCCGAGAAAGAACAGGGGCGACGAACACCGGGGAGCTGTTTTTT,TRBV4-3,TRBD1,TRBJ2-2,few
CAWGGQGNNEQFF,TGTGCCTGGGGAGGGCAGGGTAACAATGAGCAGTTCTTC,TRBV30,-,TRBJ2-1,-
CASSQGTGQLGANYGYPF,TGCGCCAGCAGCCAAGGAACGGGACAGTTAGGAGCTAACTATGGCTACCCCTTC,TRBV4-1,TRBD1,TRBJ1-2,once
CASSQRVVGEETQYF,TGCGCCAGCAGCCAACGGGTAGTGGGAGAAGAGACCCAGTACTTC,TRBV4-1,-,TRBJ2-5,-
CASSPGQGDQYF,TGTGCCAGCTCACCAGGGCAGGGTGACCAGTACTTC,TRBV18,-,TRBJ2-5,few
CASSVGGAFYEQYF,TGTGCCAGCAGCGTAGGAGGAGCTTTCTACGAGCAGTACTTC,TRBV9,-,TRBJ2-7,-
CASSARSSYNEQFF,TGTGCCAGCAGTGCTCGTAGCTCCTACAATGAGCAGTTCTTC,TRBV2,-,TRBJ2-1,-
CSSSTAQGLSGNTIYF,TGTTCCAGCAGCACCGCACAGGGCTTATCTGGAAACACCATATATTTT,TRBV7-9,-,TRBJ1-3,few
CASSPGSGRGTDTQYF,TGTGCCAGCAGCCCGGGTAGCGGGAGAGGAACAGATACGCAGTATTTT,TRBV7-2,TRBD2,TRBJ2-3,-
CASSTLQGGQYEAFF,TGTGCCAGCAGTACCCTACAGGGTGGTCAATATGAAGCTTTCTTT,TRBV6-1,-,TRBJ1-1,-
CASSYFGGLAGGLGNEQFF,TGTGCCAGCAGTTACTTTGGGGGACTAGCGGGGGGGCTGGGCAATGAGCAGTTCTTC,TRBV28,TRBD2,TRBJ2-1,-
CASSLYAGLNQPQHF,TGTGCCAGCAGTTTATATGCAGGGCTCAATCAGCCCCAGCATTTT,TRBV28,-,TRBJ1-5,-
CAWSEGALNNEQFF,TGTGCCTGGTCAGAGGGGGCCCTAAACAATGAGCAGTTCTTC,TRBV30,TRBD1,TRBJ2-1,-
CASSGSFRGSDEQYF,TGTGCCAGCAGTGGCTCGTTTCGGGGTAGCGACGAGCAGTACTTC,TRBV25-1,-,TRBJ2-7,-
CASSMLSGRAPHEQFF,TGTGCCAGTAGTATGCTTAGCGGGAGGGCCCCCCATGAGCAGTTCTTC,TRBV19,TRBD2,TRBJ2-1,few
CASSSGQGTVNYGYTF,TGTGCCAGCAGCTCGGGACAGGGTACTGTTAACTATGGCTACACCTTC,TRBV7-2,TRBD1,TRBJ1-2,-
CASSEGPGQGMDTQYF,TGCGCCAGCAGTGAGGGTCCGGGACAGGGGATGGATACGCAGTATTTT,TRBV10-1,TRBD1,TRBJ2-3,-
CASRVEVETQYF,TGTGCCAGCAGGGTAGAAGTCGAGACCCAGTACTTC,TRBV2,-,TRBJ2-5,-
CASSQVPGQAGSSEQYF,TGCGCCAGCAGCCAAGTCCCCGGGCAGGCGGGGTCTAGCGAGCAGTACTTC,TRBV4-3,-,TRBJ2-7,once
CAWSRGLGRELGGYTF,TGTGCCTGGAGTCGGGGACTCGGTCGGGAGTTGGGTGGCTACACCTTC,TRBV30,-,TRBJ1-2,-
CASSLRGAGVNTEAFF,TGTGCCAGCAGTCTAAGGGGGGCGGGGGTGAACACTGAAGCTTTCTTT,TRBV28,-,TRBJ1-1,-
CASRLQGATGEQYF,TGTGCCAGCAGGCTACAGGGGGCAACCGGCGAGCAGTACTTC,TRBV28,TRBD1,TRBJ2-7,-
CASSRDGAEAFF,TGCGCCAGCAGCCGCGACGGGGCTGAAGCTTTCTTT,TRBV5-1,-,TRBJ1-1,-
CASSLTQGTSNQPQHF,TGTGCCAGCAGCTTAACCCAGGGAACTAGCAATCAGCCCCAGCATTTT,TRBV11-3,-,TRBJ1-5,-
CASSLEGTGGMTPLHF,TGTGCCAGCAGCTTAGAGGGGACAGGGGGCATGACACCCCTCCACTTT,TRBV11-2,TRBD1,TRBJ1-6,-
CASKGVSDYGYTF,TGTGCCAGTAAGGGGGTCTCTGACTATGGCTACACCTTC,TRBV19,-,TRBJ1-2,-
CASSRLLEEAFF,TGTGCCAGCTCACGTTTGTTGGAGGAAGCTTTCTTT,TRBV18,-,TRBJ1-1,-
CASSGASGRAYNEQFF,TGTGCCAGCAGCGGGGCGAGCGGGAGGGCCTACAATGAGCAGTTCTTC,TRBV5-4,TRBD2,TRBJ2-1,-
CASSYSGIEYGYTF,TGTGCCAGCAGTTACTCCGGTATTGAATATGGCTACACCTTC,TRBV6-5,-,TRBJ1-2,-
CASSPSWAGGYGYTF,TGTGCCAGCAGTCCTTCGTGGGCCGGCGGGTATGGCTACACCTTC,TRBV27,-,TRBJ1-2,-
CASGGGENQPQHF,TGTGCCAGCGGCGGGGGGGAGAATCAGCCCCAGCATTTT,TRBV6-5,-,TRBJ1-5,-
CASSIGGRETQYF,TGTGCCAGTAGTATAGGGGGCCGGGAGACCCAGTACTTC,TRBV19,-,TRBJ2-5,-
CASSLVVTDLNEQFF,TGTGCCAGCAGCTTGGTAGTGACAGACCTTAATGAGCAGTTCTTC,TRBV5-4,-,TRBJ2-1,-
CASSKMAQGTVYEQYF,TGTGCCAGCAGTAAGATGGCGCAGGGGACAGTCTACGAGCAGTACTTC,TRBV27,TRBD1,TRBJ2-7,-
CASASPGQGKETQYF,TGTGCCAGTGCGAGCCCGGGACAGGGAAAAGAGACCCAGTACTTC,TRBV19,TRBD1,TRBJ2-5,-
CASTLMGGNTEAFF,TGTGCCAGTACCCTTATGGGGGGGAACACTGAAGCTTTCTTT,TRBV19,-,TRBJ1-1,-
CASSLLLAGGVGNEQFF,TGCGCCAGCAGCTTGCTACTAGCGGGAGGGGTTGGAAATGAGCAGTTCTTC,TRBV5-1,TRBD2,TRBJ2-1,-
CAWTFLTGPTGELFF,TGTGCCTGGACGTTTCTTACAGGTCCCACCGGGGAGCTGTTTTTT,TRBV30,-,TRBJ2-2,-
CATSREKQGAYEQYF,TGTGCCACCAGCAGGGAAAAACAGGGGGCCTACGAGCAGTACTTC,TRBV15,TRBD1,TRBJ2-7,-
CASSTTGSASYEQYF,TGTGCCAGCAGTACTACAGGTTCGGCATCCTACGAGCAGTACTTC,TRBV7-8,-,TRBJ2-7,-
CASSFRLRKTYNEQFF,TGTGCCAGCAGCTTTCGTTTGCGGAAAACCTACAATGAGCAGTTCTTC,TRBV7-6,-,TRBJ2-1,-
CASRTQAFTDTQYF,TGTGCCAGTCGGACTCAAGCCTTCACAGATACGCAGTATTTT,TRBV19,-,TRBJ2-3,-
CASRQGGLKGNTEAFF,TGTGCCAGCAGACAAGGTGGACTAAAGGGGAACACTGAAGCTTTCTTT,TRBV27,-,TRBJ1-1,-